This T cell receptor (beta chain) is drawn from a study of regulatory T cells. Study-level points and caveats: Regulatory T cells showed the strongest V-J pair restriction and V/J gene skewing among patient repertoires.

Every patient with CD3G deficiency had evidence of autoimmunity. With respect to this clone: What it recognizes is unknown.

The PCR used 52 TRBV and 13 TRBJ primers. Clones were read by immunoSEQ multiplex PCR, and TCRdb kept only the in-frame ones, dropping some. The sample gives 17,000 or so clones, about 92% of which show up once; 32% is in the top ten. The CDR3 runs 14 residues. The germline V and J ends were trimmed by 0 bases and 7 bases, with 15 bases remaining between them. Germline assignment: CDR1 SQVTM and CDR2 ANQGSEA. This rearrangement joins TRBV29-1 to TRBJ1-1; unclear D gene. The specimen was CD8+ T cells sorted from blood. This clonotype originated in a person between 18 and 30 years old with CD3G deficiency. The CDR3 coding sequence is TGCAGCGTTGAAGAAGGAGGGTGGGGAATTGAAGCTTTCTTT. Residues: CSVEEGGWGIEAFF.